Shown below are 5 T cell receptor beta chains from a single sample sequenced in a study of T cells after yellow fever vaccination. TCRdb analysed the 5' RACE reads with MiXCR anew, one entry per CDR3 protein. The table includes fewer than 450,000 distinct CDR3 sequences, 9.5% to 13% detected once. The sequenced sample was PBMCs, obtained on the day of the first yellow fever vaccination. The origin of the receptors is a man aged 18 to 29 who received the YFV17D yellow fever vaccine.

This clonotype showed up just a few times. This chain links TRBV7-3 with TRBJ2-5; tentatively, D is TRBD1 (6 bases). The CDR3 extends over 16 amino acids. Germline V lookup: CDR1 SGHTA, CDR2 FQGTGA. V was cut by 5 bases and J by 0 bases, with 16 bases left in between. The CDR3 loop is CASSPPRGRDQETQYF. For the CDR3, the DNA is TGTGCCAGCAGCCCCCCCAGGGGCAGGGACCAAGAGACCCAGTACTTC.

CDR3 nucleotide sequence: TGCAGTGCCCCACGAGGACAGAGCAACACCGGGGAGCTGTTTTTT. Protein product: CSAPRGQSNTGELFF. The chain couples TRBV20-1 to TRBJ2-2; maybe TRBD1 (6 bases). Between the trimmed V and J ends, which lost 6 bases and 2 bases, there was a span of 16 bases. CDR1 and CDR2 from the germline V gene are DFQATT and SNEGSKA (reference sequence). The CDR3 is 15 amino acids.

This clonotype was counted between two and nine times. The CDR3 DNA follows: TGTGCCAGCACCCCAAGAGAGGGGTATGGAGAGACCCAGTACTTC. Protein product: CASTPREGYGETQYF. V gene TRBV3-1 combines with J gene TRBJ2-5; D assignment may be TRBD1 or TRBD2 (5 bases each). Germline V gene lookup returns CDR1 LGHDT and CDR2 YNNKEL (reference sequence). CDR3 length: 15 residues. V was pared by 7 bases and J by 4 bases, with 19 bases between.

The chain links TRBV12-3 or TRBV12-4 to TRBJ2-7, with 8 bases lining up with TRBD1. The ends lost 8 bases at V and 2 bases at J; junction bases unmatched: 2. The CDR3 extends over 12 amino acids. CDR3 in DNA: TGTGCCAGCGGACAGGGTACCTACGAGCAGTACTTC. This gives the protein CASGQGTYEQYF.

This clonotype was counted only a few times. This chain uses TRBV19 with TRBJ1-1; weak D call: TRBD1 (5 bases). V gave up 5 bases and J gave up 5 bases, with 15 bases separating them. In germline, CDR1 is LNHDA, CDR2 SQIVND (reference sequence). The CDR3 has 14 residues. The CDR3 region is CASSPGHLGTEAFF. CDR3 nucleotides: TGTGCCAGTAGTCCCGGACACCTAGGGACTGAAGCTTTCTTT.